Listed below are T cell receptor beta chains from one sample, sequenced in a study of blood T cells in healthy people across ages. TCRdb analysed the 5' RACE reads with MiXCR anew, one entry per CDR3 protein. Of 800,000 or so distinct CDR3 sequences listed, around half are singletons. Input material: blood. Receptors were obtained from an elderly man in good health. CDR3s include the opening cysteine and the closing phenylalanine or tryptophan. D genes are given only for firm matches. The size of a clone is reported for some rows only, either as once, few or many, or as a class for expanded clones.

V gene: TRBV24-1
clone size: -
J gene: TRBJ2-1
D gene: TRBD2
CDR3 protein: CATNGLAGADEQFF
CDR3 DNA: TGTGCCACCAACGGACTAGCGGGAGCCGATGAGCAGTTCTTC

V gene: TRBV4-1
clone size: -
J gene: TRBJ2-3
D gene: TRBD2
CDR3 protein: CASNSRDRGRAGGPSDTQYF
CDR3 DNA: TGCGCCAGCAATAGCAGAGACAGAGGAAGAGCGGGAGGGCCCTCGGATACGCAGTATTTT

V gene: TRBV4-3
clone size: -
J gene: TRBJ1-2
D gene: -
CDR3 protein: CASSQENSRNYGYTF
CDR3 DNA: TGCGCCAGCAGCCAAGAAAACAGTCGTAACTATGGCTACACCTTC

V gene: TRBV20-1
clone size: few
J gene: TRBJ2-5
D gene: TRBD1
CDR3 protein: CSVTGQGAQETQYF
CDR3 DNA: TGCAGTGTTACGGGACAGGGGGCTCAAGAGACCCAGTACTTC

V gene: TRBV29-1
clone size: -
J gene: TRBJ2-5
D gene: -
CDR3 protein: CSARRSLQETQYF
CDR3 DNA: TGCAGCGCTAGACGGTCACTTCAAGAGACCCAGTACTTC

V gene: TRBV28
clone size: many
J gene: TRBJ2-7
D gene: TRBD2
CDR3 protein: CASSHKTSGNYEQYF
CDR3 DNA: TGTGCCAGCAGTCACAAGACTAGCGGGAACTACGAGCAGTACTTC

V gene: TRBV7-2
clone size: -
J gene: TRBJ2-3
D gene: TRBD2
CDR3 protein: CASSSASGGADTQYF
CDR3 DNA: TGTGCCAGCAGCTCCGCTAGCGGGGGCGCAGATACGCAGTATTTT

V gene: TRBV24-1
clone size: -
J gene: TRBJ2-1
D gene: TRBD1
CDR3 protein: CATSDSPGGRYNEQFF
CDR3 DNA: TGTGCCACCAGTGATTCACCAGGGGGCCGTTACAATGAGCAGTTCTTC

V gene: TRBV27
clone size: -
J gene: TRBJ2-5
D gene: -
CDR3 protein: CASSYSGPETRYF
CDR3 DNA: TGTGCCAGCAGTTATTCGGGGCCGGAGACCCGGTACTTC

V gene: TRBV7-2
clone size: few
J gene: TRBJ2-5
D gene: -
CDR3 protein: CASSLEAGFQETQYF
CDR3 DNA: TGTGCCAGCAGCTTAGAGGCAGGGTTCCAAGAGACCCAGTACTTC

V gene: TRBV11-3
clone size: few
J gene: TRBJ2-1
D gene: TRBD2
CDR3 protein: CASSLDPGAGGGYNEQFF
CDR3 DNA: TGTGCCAGCAGCTTAGATCCGGGGGCGGGAGGGGGCTACAATGAGCAGTTCTTC

V gene: TRBV10-2
clone size: -
J gene: TRBJ2-1
D gene: -
CDR3 protein: CASTPRLGGQNNEQFF
CDR3 DNA: TGCGCCAGCACCCCCAGGCTCGGCGGACAAAACAATGAGCAGTTCTTC

V gene: TRBV7-3
clone size: -
J gene: TRBJ2-7
D gene: TRBD2
CDR3 protein: CASSSLTSGRGEQYF
CDR3 DNA: TGTGCCAGCAGCTCCCTGACTAGCGGGAGGGGCGAGCAGTACTTC

V gene: TRBV3-1
clone size: -
J gene: TRBJ1-5
D gene: -
CDR3 protein: CASSQGINQPQHF
CDR3 DNA: TGTGCCAGCAGCCAAGGAATTAATCAGCCCCAGCATTTT

V gene: TRBV6-5
clone size: many
J gene: TRBJ2-7
D gene: TRBD2
CDR3 protein: CASIKKGGRALYEQYF
CDR3 DNA: TGTGCCAGCATCAAAAAGGGCGGGAGGGCCCTCTACGAGCAGTACTTC

V gene: TRBV20-1
clone size: -
J gene: TRBJ2-2
D gene: -
CDR3 protein: CSARRWESYTGELFF
CDR3 DNA: TGCAGTGCTAGACGGTGGGAGTCGTACACCGGGGAGCTGTTTTTT

V gene: TRBV28
clone size: few
J gene: TRBJ1-1
D gene: -
CDR3 protein: CASSLRALRTEAFF
CDR3 DNA: TGTGCCAGCAGTCTACGGGCCCTGAGGACTGAAGCTTTCTTT

V gene: TRBV6-5
clone size: few
J gene: TRBJ2-1
D gene: TRBD1
CDR3 protein: CASSYGQGANEQFF
CDR3 DNA: TGTGCCAGCAGTTACGGGCAGGGGGCAAATGAGCAGTTCTTC

V gene: TRBV6-2/TRBV6-3
clone size: -
J gene: TRBJ2-1
D gene: TRBD2
CDR3 protein: CASSFYPGLAGDQETQFF
CDR3 DNA: TGTGCCAGCAGTTTCTATCCGGGACTAGCGGGAGACCAAGAGACCCAGTTCTTC

V gene: TRBV6-2/TRBV6-3
clone size: few
J gene: TRBJ2-1
D gene: TRBD2
CDR3 protein: CASSLPLGAGGPLNEQFF
CDR3 DNA: TGTGCCAGCAGTCTACCTCTGGGGGCGGGAGGGCCCCTCAATGAGCAGTTCTTC

V gene: TRBV11-1
clone size: -
J gene: TRBJ1-1
D gene: -
CDR3 protein: CASSLLGTPRRTEAFF
CDR3 DNA: TGTGCCAGCAGCTTACTCGGGACACCACGAAGGACTGAAGCTTTCTTT

V gene: TRBV12-3/TRBV12-4
clone size: -
J gene: TRBJ2-1
D gene: -
CDR3 protein: CASSMGAAPYNEQFF
CDR3 DNA: TGTGCCAGCAGTATGGGGGCCGCCCCCTACAATGAGCAGTTCTTC

V gene: TRBV10-3
clone size: -
J gene: TRBJ2-3
D gene: TRBD2
CDR3 protein: CAISESGRTDTQYF
CDR3 DNA: TGTGCCATCAGTGAGAGCGGGAGGACAGATACGCAGTATTTT

V gene: TRBV29-1
clone size: -
J gene: TRBJ2-5
D gene: -
CDR3 protein: CSVVLELNQETQYF
CDR3 DNA: TGCAGCGTTGTTTTGGAGCTCAACCAAGAGACCCAGTACTTC

V gene: TRBV3-1
clone size: -
J gene: TRBJ1-1
D gene: -
CDR3 protein: CASSPPGDTEAFF
CDR3 DNA: TGTGCCAGCAGCCCCCCGGGTGACACTGAAGCTTTCTTT

V gene: TRBV5-1
clone size: few
J gene: TRBJ2-3
D gene: TRBD2
CDR3 protein: CASSLDSTSGSAQYF
CDR3 DNA: TGCGCCAGCAGCTTGGATTCGACTAGCGGGAGCGCGCAGTATTTT

V gene: TRBV6-1
clone size: -
J gene: TRBJ1-2
D gene: -
CDR3 protein: CASSSTGMGGYTF
CDR3 DNA: TGTGCCAGCAGTTCCACAGGGATGGGGGGCTACACCTTC

V gene: TRBV2
clone size: -
J gene: TRBJ1-1
D gene: -
CDR3 protein: CASNPDNTEAFF
CDR3 DNA: TGTGCCAGCAACCCAGACAACACTGAAGCTTTCTTT

V gene: TRBV5-5
clone size: -
J gene: TRBJ1-1
D gene: -
CDR3 protein: CASSSGGGGEAEAFF
CDR3 DNA: TGTGCCAGCAGCTCGGGTGGCGGGGGGGAGGCTGAAGCTTTCTTT

V gene: TRBV14
clone size: -
J gene: TRBJ2-5
D gene: TRBD2
CDR3 protein: CASSSGLTSGEQETQYF
CDR3 DNA: TGTGCCAGCAGCTCCGGGCTTACTAGCGGGGAACAAGAGACCCAGTACTTC

V gene: TRBV12-3/TRBV12-4
clone size: few
J gene: TRBJ2-3
D gene: TRBD2
CDR3 protein: CASSRLAGANRRPDTQYF
CDR3 DNA: TGTGCCAGCAGCCGACTAGCGGGGGCGAACCGGCGCCCAGATACGCAGTATTTT

V gene: TRBV7-3
clone size: -
J gene: TRBJ2-1
D gene: -
CDR3 protein: CASSYPRGSSNEQFF
CDR3 DNA: TGTGCCAGCAGCTACCCAAGGGGGTCCAGCAATGAGCAGTTCTTC

V gene: TRBV19
clone size: few
J gene: TRBJ2-1
D gene: TRBD2
CDR3 protein: CASSGGLAGGSNEQFF
CDR3 DNA: TGTGCCAGTAGTGGAGGACTAGCGGGAGGATCCAATGAGCAGTTCTTC

V gene: TRBV9
clone size: -
J gene: TRBJ2-1
D gene: -
CDR3 protein: CASSRENMESNEQFF
CDR3 DNA: TGTGCCAGCAGCAGAGAGAACATGGAATCCAATGAGCAGTTCTTC

V gene: TRBV6-5
clone size: once
J gene: TRBJ2-6
D gene: -
CDR3 protein: CASSYLSSGANVLTF
CDR3 DNA: TGTGCCAGCAGTTACTTGTCCTCTGGGGCCAACGTCCTGACTTTC

V gene: TRBV6-5
clone size: few
J gene: TRBJ1-2
D gene: -
CDR3 protein: CASSYSNVGGSYGYTF
CDR3 DNA: TGTGCCAGCAGTTACTCGAATGTGGGGGGGTCTTATGGCTACACCTTC

V gene: TRBV28
clone size: few
J gene: TRBJ2-1
D gene: -
CDR3 protein: CASSLSEPAYEQFF
CDR3 DNA: TGTGCCAGCAGTTTATCTGAGCCAGCCTATGAGCAGTTCTTC

V gene: TRBV20-1
clone size: -
J gene: TRBJ2-7
D gene: -
CDR3 protein: CRARRGGSGEQYF
CDR3 DNA: TGCAGGGCCCGAAGGGGGGGCTCGGGCGAGCAGTACTTC

V gene: TRBV20-1
clone size: few
J gene: TRBJ2-3
D gene: TRBD2
CDR3 protein: CSARSPTSGLSTDTQYF
CDR3 DNA: TGCAGTGCTAGATCGCCCACTAGCGGGCTTAGCACAGATACGCAGTATTTT

V gene: TRBV6-2/TRBV6-3
clone size: -
J gene: TRBJ2-7
D gene: TRBD1
CDR3 protein: CASSYSQDRGPRMEQYF
CDR3 DNA: TGTGCCAGCAGTTACTCGCAGGACAGGGGGCCTCGCATGGAGCAGTACTTC

V gene: TRBV11-3
clone size: once
J gene: TRBJ2-1
D gene: -
CDR3 protein: CASSVGLQETQFF
CDR3 DNA: TGTGCCAGCAGCGTGGGACTTCAAGAGACCCAGTTCTTC

V gene: TRBV20-1
clone size: few
J gene: TRBJ2-1
D gene: TRBD2
CDR3 protein: CSATASGSGWKFF
CDR3 DNA: TGCAGTGCTACAGCTAGCGGGAGTGGGTGGAAGTTCTTC

V gene: TRBV7-2
clone size: many
J gene: TRBJ2-1
D gene: TRBD2
CDR3 protein: CASSLSAGDTYNEQFF
CDR3 DNA: TGTGCCAGCAGCTTAAGCGCGGGAGACACCTACAATGAGCAGTTCTTC

V gene: TRBV7-2
clone size: few
J gene: TRBJ2-7
D gene: TRBD2
CDR3 protein: CASSLVGTSPYEQYF
CDR3 DNA: TGTGCCAGCAGCTTAGTCGGGACTAGCCCCTACGAGCAGTACTTC

V gene: TRBV28
clone size: -
J gene: TRBJ1-2
D gene: -
CDR3 protein: CATGLIYGYTF
CDR3 DNA: TGTGCCACTGGACTGATATATGGCTACACCTTC

V gene: TRBV7-2
clone size: -
J gene: TRBJ2-1
D gene: -
CDR3 protein: CASSTSPSAEQFF
CDR3 DNA: TGTGCCAGCAGCACATCACCTAGTGCGGAGCAGTTCTTC

V gene: TRBV7-3
clone size: -
J gene: TRBJ2-3
D gene: -
CDR3 protein: CASSSSGGGVTDTQYF
CDR3 DNA: TGTGCCAGCAGCTCGTCCGGAGGGGGGGTGACAGATACGCAGTATTTT

V gene: TRBV20-1
clone size: -
J gene: TRBJ2-1
D gene: TRBD2
CDR3 protein: CSARGRSEREIQFF
CDR3 DNA: TGCAGTGCTAGAGGTCGGTCCGAGCGGGAGATTCAGTTCTTC

V gene: TRBV20-1
clone size: -
J gene: TRBJ2-1
D gene: -
CDR3 protein: CSAHGSLGRGYNEQFF
CDR3 DNA: TGCAGTGCTCACGGAAGTCTCGGACGGGGTTACAATGAGCAGTTCTTC

V gene: TRBV3-1
clone size: many
J gene: TRBJ1-5
D gene: -
CDR3 protein: CASSPVGGTPQHF
CDR3 DNA: TGTGCCAGCAGCCCCGTGGGGGGCACGCCCCAGCATTTT

V gene: TRBV28
clone size: -
J gene: TRBJ2-7
D gene: TRBD2
CDR3 protein: CASSSSGRLIYEQYF
CDR3 DNA: TGTGCCAGCAGTTCTAGCGGGAGGTTAATTTACGAGCAGTACTTC

V gene: TRBV6-6
clone size: many
J gene: TRBJ2-2
D gene: TRBD1
CDR3 protein: CANSRTGANTGELFF
CDR3 DNA: TGTGCCAACTCCAGGACAGGGGCGAACACCGGGGAGCTGTTTTTT

V gene: TRBV29-1
clone size: few
J gene: TRBJ1-1
D gene: -
CDR3 protein: CSVEEQVYTEAFF
CDR3 DNA: TGCAGCGTTGAGGAACAGGTCTACACTGAAGCTTTCTTT

V gene: TRBV7-3
clone size: -
J gene: TRBJ2-3
D gene: -
CDR3 protein: CASSIKGGTDTQYF
CDR3 DNA: TGTGCCAGCAGCATCAAGGGAGGCACAGATACGCAGTATTTT

V gene: TRBV20-1
clone size: -
J gene: TRBJ2-2
D gene: -
CDR3 protein: CSPRAGTGELFF
CDR3 DNA: TGCAGTCCACGGGCGGGAACCGGGGAGCTGTTTTTT

V gene: TRBV5-1
clone size: few
J gene: TRBJ2-5
D gene: -
CDR3 protein: CASSLAKETQYF
CDR3 DNA: TGCGCCAGCAGCTTGGCAAAAGAGACCCAGTACTTC

V gene: TRBV6-4
clone size: -
J gene: TRBJ2-2
D gene: -
CDR3 protein: CASSDSIAGGELFF
CDR3 DNA: TGTGCCAGCAGTGACTCGATAGCCGGCGGGGAGCTGTTTTTT

V gene: TRBV5-1
clone size: few
J gene: TRBJ2-5
D gene: TRBD2
CDR3 protein: CASSPGLAGVQETQYF
CDR3 DNA: TGCGCCAGCAGCCCCGGACTAGCGGGAGTCCAAGAGACCCAGTACTTC

V gene: TRBV10-2
clone size: once
J gene: TRBJ2-3
D gene: -
CDR3 protein: CATGAWSPSTGTQYF
CDR3 DNA: TGCGCCACCGGGGCTTGGAGTCCGTCCACGGGTACGCAGTATTTT